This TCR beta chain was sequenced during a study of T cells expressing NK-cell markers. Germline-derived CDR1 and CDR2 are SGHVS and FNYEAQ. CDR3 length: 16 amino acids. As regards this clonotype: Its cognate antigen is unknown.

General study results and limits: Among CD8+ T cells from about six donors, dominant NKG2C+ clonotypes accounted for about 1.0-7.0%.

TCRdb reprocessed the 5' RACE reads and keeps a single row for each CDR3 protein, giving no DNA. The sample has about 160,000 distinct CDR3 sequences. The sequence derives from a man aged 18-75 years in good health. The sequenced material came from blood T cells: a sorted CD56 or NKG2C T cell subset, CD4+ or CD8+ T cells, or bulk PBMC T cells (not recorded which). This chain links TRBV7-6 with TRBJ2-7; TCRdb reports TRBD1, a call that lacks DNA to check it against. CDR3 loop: CASSLDRGTGSYEQYF.